The 6 T cell receptor beta chains listed next were all sequenced from one sample in a study of T cells in Graves' hyperthyroidism and ophthalmopathy. Using RNA transcripts as the source, TCR beta CDR3 regions were amplified. Primed by the HTBI set, a first-round RT-PCR was run on the TCR CDR3. TCRdb independently ran MiXCR on the multiplex PCR reads; one entry per CDR3 protein. The sample lists about 400,000 distinct CDR3 sequences, about 15% occurring once. The sample was blood. These receptors were obtained from a woman in her late teens or twenties with Graves' hyperthyroidism.

This clonotype was seen at least ten times. V is TRBV20-1 and J is TRBJ2-3; weak D call: TRBD1 (6 bases). Trimming shortened V by 0 bases and J by 2 bases, and 15 bases separated the two germline ends. Germline CDR1 is DFQATT and CDR2 is SNEGSKA (reference sequence). The CDR3 is made up of 16 amino acids. CDR3 in DNA: TGCAGTGCTAGAGACATATTCGGGACAAACACAGATACGCAGTATTTT. Its translation: CSARDIFGTNTDTQYF.

This clonotype was detected a few times. J is TRBJ2-3 and V is TRBV20-1, with D possibly matching TRBD2 (6 bases). The V gene's germline CDR1 is DFQATT and CDR2 SNEGSKA (reference sequence). The CDR3 runs to 15 residues. Trimming pared 0 bases from V and 11 bases from J, leaving 21 bases between. CDR3: CSARDLEPQLGGQYF. CDR3 nucleotide sequence: TGCAGTGCTAGAGATCTAGAGCCCCAGCTCGGGGGGCAGTATTTT.

V is TRBV2 and J is TRBJ2-5, with TRBD2 matching 11 bases. With 4 bases clipped from V and 1 base from J, the junction kept 8 bases outside the gene matches. In germline, CDR1 is SNHLY, CDR2 FYNNEI. The CDR3 consists of 17 residues. CDR3 protein: CASSANLLAGVQETQYF. The CDR3 DNA follows: TGTGCCAGCAGTGCAAACTTACTAGCGGGGGTCCAAGAGACCCAGTACTTC.

The J gene is TRBJ2-1, the V gene TRBV20-1; 8 bases fit TRBD1. Trimming took 6 bases from V and 6 from J; bases not matched to a gene: 7. Germline V gives CDR1 DFQATT, CDR2 SNEGSKA (reference sequence). CDR3 length: 13 amino acids. The CDR3 loop is CSAATGDFNEQFF. Here the CDR3 DNA reads TGCAGTGCGGCGACAGGGGATTTCAATGAGCAGTTCTTC.

This clonotype showed up many times. The V call is TRBV10-3, the J call TRBJ1-2, with 7 nucleotides matching TRBD1. This CDR3 region has 14 residues. Per the germline V gene, CDR1 is ENHRY and CDR2 is SYGVKD. Trimming at V came to 8 bases and at J to 2 bases, leaving 8 bases not matched to a gene. In DNA, the CDR3 is TGTGCCATCGGCGACACCAGGGGGAACTATGGCTACACCTTC. The encoded protein is CAIGDTRGNYGYTF.

This clonotype came up a few times. J is TRBJ1-5 and V is TRBV20-1; 9 bases map to TRBD1. Germline V gene sequence: CDR1 DFQATT, CDR2 SNEGSKA (reference sequence). This CDR3 has 16 residues. The junction had 9 bases not matched to a gene; V was cut back by 2 bases and J by 4 bases. The CDR3 region has the DNA TGCAGTGCTAGATGGGGTGCGGGACAGGGTAATCAGCCCCAGCATTTT. It encodes CSARWGAGQGNQPQHF.